This T cell receptor beta chain was identified in a study of T cells in women clearing cervical HPV infection. Findings and caveats of the study: CIN3+ cases had significantly higher TCR richness than controls; evenness did not differ.

Of note for this clone: Antigen specificity is unknown. The CDR3 end falls 3 residues outside the read, so it is completed with the germline J gene.

Profiled with immunoSEQ multiplex PCR; TCRdb holds only in-frame clones, not every one. The listing contains under 25,000 clones. V lost 3 bases and J 4 bases, leaving 15 bases between the germline ends. The CDR3 extends over 15 amino acids. Germline V gives CDR1 SNHLY, CDR2 FYNNEI. The rearrangement links TRBV2 to TRBJ1-1; no firm D call. The clonotype comes from a woman aged 18 to 75 with a cervical HPV16 infection that either progressed to CIN3+ or cleared (not recorded which). Input material: blood buffy coat. CDR3 protein: CASSEYGVGSTEAFF. The part of the CDR3 DNA that was read is TGTGCCAGCAGTGAGTACGGGGTTGGTAGCACTGAA.